The sequence of this T cell receptor beta chain was determined in a study of CD8 T cells in ankylosing spondylitis. Library preparation for TCR beta used quantitative 5'-RACE with molecular barcodes. TCRdb re-derived calls from the 5' RACE reads in MiXCR, one entry per CDR3 protein. The sample comprises approximately 300,000 distinct CDR3 sequences, more than 20% of which are singletons, and roughly 4% rests with the top ten. Study-wide results and caveats: In peripheral blood, disease-linked CD8+ clones occurred at relatively low frequencies. Enrichment of disease-linked clones was reportedly significant in matched ankylosing spondylitis synovial fluid. Some motif variants were previously reported in reactive arthritis synovial fluid and blood.

This clonotype was counted only a few times. Antigen: not known. CDR1 and CDR2 (germline): SQVTM, ANQGSEA. The length of the CDR3 is 11 residues. Trimming removed 3 bases at V and 3 bases at J, with 6 bases between. Material: blood, either unsorted or a sorted T cell fraction (not recorded which). This receptor was taken from a female donor with ankylosing spondylitis or in good health (not recorded which). This chain uses TRBV29-1 with TRBJ2-7; D might be TRBD1 (6 bases). The CDR3 region is CSVDRGYEQYF. The CDR3 DNA is TGCAGCGTTGACAGGGGCTACGAGCAGTACTTC.